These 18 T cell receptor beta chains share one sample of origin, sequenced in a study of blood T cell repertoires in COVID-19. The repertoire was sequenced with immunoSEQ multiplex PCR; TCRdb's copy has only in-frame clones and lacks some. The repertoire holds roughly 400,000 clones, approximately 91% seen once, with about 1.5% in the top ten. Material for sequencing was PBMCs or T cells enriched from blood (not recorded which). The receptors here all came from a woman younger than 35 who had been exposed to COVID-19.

The CDR3 here is CASSLTGATEAFF. The CDR3 nucleotides read TGTGCCAGCAGCTTGACAGGGGCCACTGAAGCTTTCTTT. V gene TRBV7-8 combines with J gene TRBJ1-1; 8 positions agree with TRBD1. This CDR3 is 13 amino acids long. Germline trimming cut 3 bases from V and 4 bases from J; bases unmatched to any gene: 1. Germline assignment: CDR1 SGHVS and CDR2 FQNEAQ. Complete variable domain (other parts from reference TRBV7-8 and TRBJ1-1): GAGVSQSPRYKVAKRGQDVALRCDPISGHVSLFWYQQALGQGPEFLTYFQNEAQLDKSGLPSDRFFAERPEGSVSTLKIQRTQQEDSAVYLCASSLTGATEAFFGQGTRLTVV.

CDR3 nucleotides: TGTGCCAGTAGTATGGGAGGGGTGGGAGATACGCAGTATTTT. Its protein product is CASSMGGVGDTQYF. The chain couples TRBV19 to TRBJ2-3; 7 nucleotides line up with TRBD2. The V gene end was trimmed by 3 bases and the J gene end by 5 bases; junction bases not matched to a gene: 5. CDR3 length: 14 amino acids. The germline V gene encodes CDR1 LNHDA and CDR2 SQIVND (reference sequence).

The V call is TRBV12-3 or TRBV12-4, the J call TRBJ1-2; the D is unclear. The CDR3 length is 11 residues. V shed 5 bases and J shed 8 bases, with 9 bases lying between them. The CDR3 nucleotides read TGTGCCAGCAGTCTCCCTTCGGGCTACACCTTC. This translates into CASSLPSGYTF.

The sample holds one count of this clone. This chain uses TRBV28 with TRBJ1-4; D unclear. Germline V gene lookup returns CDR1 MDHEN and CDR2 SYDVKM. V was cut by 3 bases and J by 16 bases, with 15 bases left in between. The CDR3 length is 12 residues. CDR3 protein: CASSFRGYAEFF. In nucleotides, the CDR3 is TGTGCCAGCAGTTTCAGAGGTTACGCAGAGTTTTTT.

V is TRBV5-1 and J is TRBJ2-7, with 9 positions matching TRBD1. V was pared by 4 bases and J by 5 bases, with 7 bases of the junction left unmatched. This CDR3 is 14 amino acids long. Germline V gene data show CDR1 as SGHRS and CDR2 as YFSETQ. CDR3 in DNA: TGCGCCAGCAGCGAGGCGGGACAGGGTAACGAGCAGTACTTC. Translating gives CASSEAGQGNEQYF.

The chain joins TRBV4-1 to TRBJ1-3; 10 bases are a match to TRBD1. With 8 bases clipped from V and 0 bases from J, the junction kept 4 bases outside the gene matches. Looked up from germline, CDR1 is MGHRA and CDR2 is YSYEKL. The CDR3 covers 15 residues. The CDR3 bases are TGCGCCAGCCGGGACAGGGGCCTCTCTGGAAACACCATATATTTT. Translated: CASRDRGLSGNTIYF.

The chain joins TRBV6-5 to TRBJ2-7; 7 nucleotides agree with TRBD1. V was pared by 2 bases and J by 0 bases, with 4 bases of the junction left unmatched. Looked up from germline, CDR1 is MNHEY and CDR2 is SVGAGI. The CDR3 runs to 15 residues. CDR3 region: CASSYGWDSSYEQYF. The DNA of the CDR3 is TGTGCCAGCAGTTACGGGTGGGACAGCTCCTACGAGCAGTACTTC.

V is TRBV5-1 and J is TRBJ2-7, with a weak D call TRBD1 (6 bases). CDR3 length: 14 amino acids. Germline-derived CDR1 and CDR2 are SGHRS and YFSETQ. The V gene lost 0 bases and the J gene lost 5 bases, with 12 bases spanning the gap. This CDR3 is CASSLAGVSNEQYF. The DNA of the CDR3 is TGCGCCAGCAGCTTGGCAGGGGTGAGTAACGAGCAGTACTTC.

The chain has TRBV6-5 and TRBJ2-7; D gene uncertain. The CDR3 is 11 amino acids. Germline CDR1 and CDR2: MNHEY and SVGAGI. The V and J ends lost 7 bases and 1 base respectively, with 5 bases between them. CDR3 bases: TGTGCCAGCACCCCGTCCTACGAGCAGTACTTC. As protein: CASTPSYEQYF.

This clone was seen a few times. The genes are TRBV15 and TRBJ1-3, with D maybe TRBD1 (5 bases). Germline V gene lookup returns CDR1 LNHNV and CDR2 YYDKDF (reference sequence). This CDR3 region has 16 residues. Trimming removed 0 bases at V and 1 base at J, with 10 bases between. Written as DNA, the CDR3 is TGTGCCACCAGCAGAGATCCCGCAGGGTCTGGAAACACCATATATTTT. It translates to CATSRDPAGSGNTIYF.

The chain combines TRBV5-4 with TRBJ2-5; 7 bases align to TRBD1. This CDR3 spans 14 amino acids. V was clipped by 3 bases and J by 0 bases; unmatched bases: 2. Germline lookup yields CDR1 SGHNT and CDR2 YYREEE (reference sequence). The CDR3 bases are TGTGCCAGCAGCTCGGGACAGAACCAAGAGACCCAGTACTTC. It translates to CASSSGQNQETQYF.

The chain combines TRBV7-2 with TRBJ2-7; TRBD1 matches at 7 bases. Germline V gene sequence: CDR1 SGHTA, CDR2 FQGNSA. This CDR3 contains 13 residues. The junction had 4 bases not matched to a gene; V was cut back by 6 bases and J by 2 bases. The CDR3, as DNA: TGTGCCAGCAGAAACAGGGGAACCTACGAGCAGTACTTC. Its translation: CASRNRGTYEQYF.

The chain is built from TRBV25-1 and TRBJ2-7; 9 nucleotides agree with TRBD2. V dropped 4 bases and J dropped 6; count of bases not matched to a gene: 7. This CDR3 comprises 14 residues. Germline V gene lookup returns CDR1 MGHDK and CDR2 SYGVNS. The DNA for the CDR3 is TGTGCCAGCAGTGTACCGGGACTAGCAGGCGAGCAGTACTTC. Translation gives CASSVPGLAGEQYF.

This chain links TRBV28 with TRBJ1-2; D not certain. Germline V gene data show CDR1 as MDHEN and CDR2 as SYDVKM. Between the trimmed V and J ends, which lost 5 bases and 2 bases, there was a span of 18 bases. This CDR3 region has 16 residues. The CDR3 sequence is CASSAPAGRGNYGYTF. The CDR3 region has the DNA TGTGCCAGCAGTGCCCCGGCGGGCCGAGGAAACTATGGCTACACCTTC.

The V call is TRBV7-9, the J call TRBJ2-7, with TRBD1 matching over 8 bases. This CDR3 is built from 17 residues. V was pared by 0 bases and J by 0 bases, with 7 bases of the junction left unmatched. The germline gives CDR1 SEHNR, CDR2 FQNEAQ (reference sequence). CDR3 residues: CASSLALDRDGSYEQYF. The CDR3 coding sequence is TGTGCCAGCAGCTTAGCCCTGGACAGGGACGGCTCCTACGAGCAGTACTTC.

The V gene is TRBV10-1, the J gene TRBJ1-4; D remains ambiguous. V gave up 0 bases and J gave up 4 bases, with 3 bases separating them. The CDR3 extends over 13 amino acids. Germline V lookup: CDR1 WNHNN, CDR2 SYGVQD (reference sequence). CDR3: CASSESGNEKLFF. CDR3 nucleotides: TGCGCCAGCAGTGAGTCCGGTAATGAAAAACTGTTTTTT.

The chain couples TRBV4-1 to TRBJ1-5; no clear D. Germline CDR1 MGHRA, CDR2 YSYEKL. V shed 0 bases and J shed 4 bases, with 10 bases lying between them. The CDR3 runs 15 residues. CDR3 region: CASSQDGPTNQPQHF. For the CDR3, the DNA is TGCGCCAGCAGCCAAGATGGGCCTACTAATCAGCCCCAGCATTTT.

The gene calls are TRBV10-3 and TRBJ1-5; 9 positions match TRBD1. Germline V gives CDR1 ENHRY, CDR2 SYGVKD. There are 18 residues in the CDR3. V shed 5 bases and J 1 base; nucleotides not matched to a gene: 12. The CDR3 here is CAISLDRGEVRSNQPQHF. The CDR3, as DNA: TGTGCCATCAGTCTGGACAGGGGCGAGGTCAGAAGCAATCAGCCCCAGCATTTT.